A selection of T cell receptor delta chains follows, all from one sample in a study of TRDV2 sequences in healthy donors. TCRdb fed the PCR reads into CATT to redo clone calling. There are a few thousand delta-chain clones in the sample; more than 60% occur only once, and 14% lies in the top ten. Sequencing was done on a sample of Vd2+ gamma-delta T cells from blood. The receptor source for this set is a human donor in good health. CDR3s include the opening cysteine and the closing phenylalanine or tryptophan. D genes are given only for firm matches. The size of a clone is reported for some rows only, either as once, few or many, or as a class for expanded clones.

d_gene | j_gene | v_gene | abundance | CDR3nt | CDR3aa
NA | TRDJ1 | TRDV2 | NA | TGTGCCTGTGACACCCTGGGGACTAACACCGATAAACTCATCTTT | CACDTLGTNTDKLIF
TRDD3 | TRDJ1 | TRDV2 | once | TGTGCCTGTGACCAAGTACTGGGGGATACGCCTAGCGAGGGGAACACCGATAAACTCATCTTT | CACDQVLGDTPSEGNTDKLIF
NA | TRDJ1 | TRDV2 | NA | TGTGCCTGTGACACTCTCACTGGTGCCGATAAACTCATCTTT | CACDTLTGADKLIF
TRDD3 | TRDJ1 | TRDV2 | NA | TGTGCCTGTGACCGCATTCCTTCTGGGGGATACGCCGATAAACTCATCTTT | CACDRIPSGGYADKLIF
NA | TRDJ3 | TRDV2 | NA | TGTGCCTGTGACACCGTAGCGGATCCGACTCCACGCTGGGACACCCGACAGATGTTTTTC | CACDTVADPTPRWDTRQMFF
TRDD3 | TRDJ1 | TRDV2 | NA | TGTGCCTGTGACATACTGGGGGATACGGCGGAGCGAAATTTCATCTTT | CACDILGDTAERNFIF
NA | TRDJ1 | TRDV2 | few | TGTGCCTGTGACACCATCATGTACACCGATAAACTCATCTTT | CACDTIMYTDKLIF
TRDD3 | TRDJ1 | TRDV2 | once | TGTGCCTGTGACACCCTGGGGGAAGACACCGATAAACTCATCTTT | CACDTLGEDTDKLIF
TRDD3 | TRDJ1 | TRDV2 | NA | TGTGCCTGTGACACCGTTACTGGGGGATCCGCACCCCAGACCACCGATAAACTCATCTTT | CACDTVTGGSAPQTTDKLIF
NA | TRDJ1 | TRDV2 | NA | TGTGCCTGTGACAAATTGGGGGCCGTGGATAAACTCATCTTT | CACDKLGAVDKLIF
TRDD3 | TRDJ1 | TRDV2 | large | TGTGCCTGTGACCCTGTACTGGGGGATACGCGGGTCACCGATAAACTCATCTTT | CACDPVLGDTRVTDKLIF
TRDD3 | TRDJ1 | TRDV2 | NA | TGTGCCTGTGACAGCATTGGGGGATACGAGCGAACCGATAAACTCATCTTT | CACDSIGGYERTDKLIF
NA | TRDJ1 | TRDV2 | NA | TGTGCCTGTGACCCTTTACACTCCGACAATAAACTCATCTTT | CACDPLHSDNKLIF
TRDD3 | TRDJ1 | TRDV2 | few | TGTGCCTGTGACACCGGTGCACTGAGGGGATACGGGGAGGAGGACACCGATAAACTCATCTTT | CACDTGALRGYGEEDTDKLIF
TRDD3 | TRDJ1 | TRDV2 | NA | TGTGCCTGTGACACCCTGGGGGATACAAGGGACACCGATAAACTCATCTTT | CACDTLGDTRDTDKLIF
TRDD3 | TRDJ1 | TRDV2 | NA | TGTGCCTGTGACACGGTTGGTGGGGGATACGCCACGGCCGATAAACTCATCTTT | CACDTVGGGYATADKLIF
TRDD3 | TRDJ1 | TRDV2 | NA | TGTGCCTGTGACACGCTGGGGGATACGCGGGGGTACACCGATAAACTCATCTTT | CACDTLGDTRGYTDKLIF
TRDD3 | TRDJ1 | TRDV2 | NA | TGTGCCTGTGACACGCTCCTATCTGGGGGATACAGGCAATCCGATAAACTCATCTTT | CACDTLLSGGYRQSDKLIF
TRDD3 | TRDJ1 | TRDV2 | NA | TGTGCCTGTGACGCGGTTACTGGGGGATTCCACAATACCGATAAACTCATCTTT | CACDAVTGGFHNTDKLIF
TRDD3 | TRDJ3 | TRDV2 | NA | TGTGCCTGTGACCTACTGGGGGATATCCGGGACACCCGACAGATGTTTTTC | CACDLLGDIRDTRQMFF
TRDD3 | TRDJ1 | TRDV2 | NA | TGTGCCTGTGACACGATGGGGGAAGACGATAAACTCATCTTT | CACDTMGEDDKLIF
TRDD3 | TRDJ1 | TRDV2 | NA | TGTGCCTGTGACACCTTGGGATCTGGGGGATACCGTCGCACCGATAAACTCATCTTT | CACDTLGSGGYRRTDKLIF
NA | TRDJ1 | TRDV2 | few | TGTGCCTGTGACACCTTATCTCTGGGGAACTTTAGTAACACCGATAAACTCATCTTT | CACDTLSLGNFSNTDKLIF
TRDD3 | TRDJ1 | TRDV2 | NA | TGTGCCTGTGACAGACTGGGGGATGCCTTTAATAAACTCATCTTT | CACDRLGDAFNKLIF
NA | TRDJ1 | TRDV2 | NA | TGTGCCTGTGACACCTCTTTGATTCCGTACTCCGATAAACTCATCTTT | CACDTSLIPYSDKLIF
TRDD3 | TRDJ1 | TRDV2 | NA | TGTGCCTGTGACAGCGTTACTGGGGGATACGAGGGAGACGATAAACTCATCTTT | CACDSVTGGYEGDDKLIF
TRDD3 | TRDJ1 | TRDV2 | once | TGTGCCTGTGACACCGTAGGATACGAAACCGATAAACTCATCTTT | CACDTVGYETDKLIF
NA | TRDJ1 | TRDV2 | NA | TGTGCCTGTGACGGCTTACTGGATCACACCGATAAACTCATCTTT | CACDGLLDHTDKLIF
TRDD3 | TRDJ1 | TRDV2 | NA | TGTGCCTGTGACAAGCTGACCGTTTCCGTTGGGGGATACGCCGATAAACTCATCTTT | CACDKLTVSVGGYADKLIF
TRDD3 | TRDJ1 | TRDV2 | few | TGTGCCTGTGACCCCGTACTGGGGGACCATAAACTCATCTTT | CACDPVLGDHKLIF
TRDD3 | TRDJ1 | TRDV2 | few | TGTGCCTGTGACACCCTAAACTTACTGGGGGATAAGGCACTCATCTTT | CACDTLNLLGDKALIF
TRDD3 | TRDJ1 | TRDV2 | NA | TGTGCCTGTGATTCCTACGGACTGGGGGATACGCCAACCGATAAACTCATCTTT | CACDSYGLGDTPTDKLIF
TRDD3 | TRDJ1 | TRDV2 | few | TGTGCCTGTTCTGGACTGGGGGACTCCTCGTACACCGATAAACTCATCTTT | CACSGLGDSSYTDKLIF
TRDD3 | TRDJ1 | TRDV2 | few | TGTGCCTGTGACACCGTGCATACTGGGGGAAAGCTGTACACCGATAAACTCATCTTT | CACDTVHTGGKLYTDKLIF
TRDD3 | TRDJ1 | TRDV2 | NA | TGTGCCTGTGACACAGTACTGGGGGATACGTTGAGTAGAGTGGCCGATAAACTCATCTTT | CACDTVLGDTLSRVADKLIF
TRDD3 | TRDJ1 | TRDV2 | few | TGTGCCTGTGACAAACTGGGGGATACTAGCGCCGATAAACTCATCTTT | CACDKLGDTSADKLIF
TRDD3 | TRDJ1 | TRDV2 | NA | TGTGCCTGTGACACGATACTGGGGGATTCGAACACCGATAAACTCATCTTT | CACDTILGDSNTDKLIF
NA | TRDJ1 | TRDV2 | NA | TGTGCCTGTGACACCGTGCCTACTGCTGGGGCCCAACACACCGATAAACTCATCTTT | CACDTVPTAGAQHTDKLIF
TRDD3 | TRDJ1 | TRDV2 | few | TGTGCCTGTGACCCACTGGGGGATCGGAAAACCGATAAACTCATCTTT | CACDPLGDRKTDKLIF
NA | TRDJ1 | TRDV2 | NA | TGTGCCTGTGACGGGATTGGGGGTCTCGGCTATAAACTCATCTTT | CACDGIGGLGYKLIF
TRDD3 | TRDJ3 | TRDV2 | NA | TGTGCCTGTGACAGACTGGGGGATAATACGAATGCGACCTGGGACACCCGACAGATGTTTTTC | CACDRLGDNTNATWDTRQMFF
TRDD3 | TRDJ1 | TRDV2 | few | TGTGCCTGTGACGTCGTGGGGGATAGAGGGGCCACCGCTAAACTCATCTTT | CACDVVGDRGATAKLIF
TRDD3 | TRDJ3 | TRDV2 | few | TGTGCCTGTGACACCTCCGGTACTGGGGGATCCATCTCCTGGGACACCCGACAGATGTTTTTC | CACDTSGTGGSISWDTRQMFF
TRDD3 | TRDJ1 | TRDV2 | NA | TGTGCCTGTGACAGACTGGGGGCCGCCACCGATAAACTCATCTTT | CACDRLGAATDKLIF
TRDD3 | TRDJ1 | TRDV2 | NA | TGTGCCTGTGATATACTGGGGGATACCCGGGACACCGATAAACTCATCTTT | CACDILGDTRDTDKLIF
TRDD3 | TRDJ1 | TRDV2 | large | TGTGCCTGTGACGCTATGGGGGATACCGATAAACTCATCTTT | CACDAMGDTDKLIF
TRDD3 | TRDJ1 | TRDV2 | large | TGTGCCTGTGACTCCCTGGGGGAGCCCACCGATAAACTCATCTTT | CACDSLGEPTDKLIF
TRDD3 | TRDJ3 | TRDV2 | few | TGTGCCTGTGACAAAGTACTGGGGGATACGCGGTCCTGGGACACCCGACAGATGTTTTTC | CACDKVLGDTRSWDTRQMFF